The subject of this entry is one TCR beta chain. This specimen comes from a study of T cell responses to AZD1222 COVID-19 vaccine. This CDR3 has 14 residues. With 3 bases removed from V and 8 bases from J, the gap between germline ends came to 11 bases. Germline V gene lookup returns CDR1 SGHNT and CDR2 YENEEA. TCRdb's copy holds only in-frame clones and misses some; the assay was immunoSEQ multiplex PCR. The top ten hold about 2.8% of the sample, which has 170,000 or so clones, roughly nine tenths seen once. The material sequenced was peripheral blood, taken on day 0 of AZD1222 vaccination. The clonotype originates from an adult in good health. The rearrangement links TRBV11-3 to TRBJ1-6; D not certain. The CDR3 coding sequence is TGTGCCAGCAGCTTGATGGGAAGCGATTCACCCCTCCACTTT. Translation gives CASSLMGSDSPLHF. The whole variable domain, remainder taken from reference TRBV11-3 and TRBJ1-6, is EAGVVQSPRYKIIEKKQPVAFWCNPISGHNTLYWYLQNLGQGPELLIRYENEEAVDDSQLPKDRFSAERLKGVDSTLKIQPAELGDSAVYLCASSLMGSDSPLHFGNGTRLTVT.